This paragraph reports one TCR beta chain. The antigen is not known. The data originate from a study of T cell responses to AZD1222 COVID-19 vaccine. Germline CDR1 reads SGHRS; CDR2 reads YFSETQ. The CDR3 is 14 residues long. V gave up 5 bases and J gave up 6 bases, with 17 bases separating them. Study-wide findings and caveats: A mostly white British donor set with more females was recruited, and clonal diversity was possibly underestimated. Spike-wide coverage was observed for vaccine-associated CD4 TCRs, with dominant responses at 160-218 and 743-854. The number of AZD1222 recipients seropositive at baseline was only five or six.

Data came from immunoSEQ multiplex PCR; TCRdb stores just in-frame clones and leaves some out. Here the sample spans some 150,000 clones, more than 80% being singletons. Sequencing used peripheral blood, obtained on day 0 of MenACWY control vaccination. This clonotype was obtained from an adult in good health. V and J are TRBV5-1 and TRBJ1-1; D perhaps matches TRBD1 (5 bases). CDR3 sequence (DNA): TGCGCCAGCAGTGGGGACCCCGGAGGGGCTGAAGCTTTCTTT. Translating it yields CASSGDPGGAEAFF.